This entry lists 32 T cell receptor beta chains sequenced from one sample in a study of blood T cell repertoires in COVID-19. Method: immunoSEQ multiplex PCR; TCRdb's copy keeps in-frame clones and lacks some. The table lists 45,000 to 55,000 clones, 84% of them singletons. The sample consisted of peripheral blood. The receptor source for this set is a man aged 50 or older with acute or convalescent COVID-19.

This chain connects TRBV12-3 or TRBV12-4 to TRBJ2-2; TRBD1 aligns across 7 bases. This CDR3 is built from 13 residues. Losses at the gene ends were 4 bases for V and 6 bases for J; bases not matched to a gene: 2. The CDR3 sequence: CASSSQGPGELFF. CDR3 DNA: TGTGCCAGCAGTTCACAGGGGCCCGGGGAGCTGTTTTTT.

The chain carries TRBV5-6 and TRBJ1-6, with D unclear. The CDR3 consists of 19 residues. V was trimmed by 7 bases and J by 5 bases, leaving 28 bases between them. Germline CDR1 SGHDT, CDR2 YYEEEE. CDR3 sequence reads: CASGRGSAFPGVDNSPLHF. The CDR3 DNA is TGTGCCAGCGGACGGGGTTCAGCTTTTCCTGGGGTCGATAATTCACCCCTCCACTTT. Drawing the rest from reference TRBV5-6 and TRBJ1-6, the complete variable domain is DAGVTQSPTHLIKTRGQQVTLRCSPKSGHDTVSWYQQALGQGPQFIFQYYEEEERQRGNFPDRFSGHQFPNYSSELNVNALLLGDSALYLCASGRGSAFPGVDNSPLHFGNGTRLTVT.

This chain joins TRBV3-1 (or the pseudogene TRBV3-2) and TRBJ2-5; tentative D call: TRBD2 (6 bases). Per germline, CDR1 LGHDT and CDR2 YNNKEL (reference sequence). CDR3 length equals 14 residues. V was cut by 1 base and J by 7 bases, with 13 bases left in between. DNA of the CDR3: TGTGCCAGCAGCCAAGGAGCGGGTGGAGGGACCCAGTACTTC. Translated: CASSQGAGGGTQYF.

V is TRBV5-8 and J is TRBJ2-7; D might be TRBD2 (6 bases). Per the germline V gene, CDR1 is SGHTS and CDR2 is YDEGEE. The CDR3 has 14 amino acids. V shed 4 bases and J shed 3 bases, with 14 bases lying between them. The CDR3 DNA reads TGTGCCAGCAGCCTGTACTTGGGGGGCTACGAGCAGTACTTC. It translates to CASSLYLGGYEQYF.

The chain recombines TRBV5-4 with TRBJ1-1; 8 bases are a match to TRBD1. After removal of 4 bases from V and 1 base from J, the junction contained 18 bases not matched to a gene. Germline loops: CDR1 SGHNT, CDR2 YYREEE (reference sequence). The CDR3 spans 19 residues. The DNA of the CDR3 is TGTGCCAGCAGCCGCGGGAATAGGCCAGGGGGCGCGGGGAACACTGAAGCTTTCTTT. Encoded protein: CASSRGNRPGGAGNTEAFF.

V gene TRBV7-8 combines with J gene TRBJ2-1; 8 bases line up with TRBD1. V lost 6 bases to trimming and J lost 4 bases; unmatched junction nucleotides: 5. From germline, CDR1 is SGHVS and CDR2 FQNEAQ. The CDR3 has 14 amino acids. Here the CDR3 reads CASSFRDRYNEQFF. The CDR3 DNA sequence: TGTGCCAGCAGTTTCCGGGACAGGTACAATGAGCAGTTCTTC.

The V call is TRBV14, the J call TRBJ1-2; D gene unclear. The CDR3 loop spans 12 amino acids. The germline V gene has CDR1 SGHDN and CDR2 FVKESK. V gave up 4 bases and J gave up 4 bases, with 7 bases separating them. CDR3 sequence reads: CASSPAAYGYTF. In DNA form, the CDR3 reads TGTGCCAGCAGCCCAGCGGCCTATGGCTACACCTTC.

This clone was counted once. The chain is built from TRBV10-2 and TRBJ2-3; weak D call: TRBD1 (7 bases). Trimming shortened V by 6 bases and J by 6 bases, and 22 bases separated the two germline ends. Germline CDR1 reads WSHSY; CDR2 reads SAAADI. The CDR3 sequence is 16 residues long. CDR3 residues: CASSGGTAHSGDTQYF. DNA for the CDR3: TGCGCCAGCAGCGGAGGGACAGCTCATAGTGGGGATACGCAGTATTTT.

V and J are TRBV10-3 and TRBJ2-7; D is ambiguous. The germline CDR1 and CDR2 sequences are ENHRY and SYGVKD. The CDR3 is made up of 13 amino acids. V dropped 3 bases and J dropped 3 bases, with 9 bases sitting between them. Here the CDR3 reads CAISEQLIYEQYF. CDR3 DNA: TGTGCCATCAGTGAACAGCTCATCTACGAGCAGTACTTC.

The chain links TRBV12-3 or TRBV12-4 to TRBJ2-5; D is uncertain. The CDR3 covers 13 residues. V was clipped by 6 bases and J by 5 bases, with 13 bases between them. The chain's CDR3 is CASSPVLWETQYF. CDR3 DNA: TGTGCCAGCAGCCCGGTTCTGTGGGAGACCCAGTACTTC.

The V call is TRBV19, the J call TRBJ2-2, with a possible D match to TRBD2 (5 bases). The CDR3 has 16 amino acids. Germline CDR1 and CDR2: LNHDA and SQIVND (reference sequence). V was clipped by 5 bases and J by 3 bases, with 16 bases between them. The CDR3 sequence: CASSPPPGLDTGELFF. DNA of the CDR3: TGTGCCAGTAGTCCCCCCCCTGGACTGGACACCGGGGAGCTGTTTTTT.

The chain employs TRBV28 and TRBJ2-1, with D maybe TRBD2 (6 bases). Germline V gene lookup returns CDR1 MDHEN and CDR2 SYDVKM. The CDR3 spans 15 residues. V was clipped by 7 bases and J by 5 bases, with 18 bases between them. The CDR3: CASKLAGIGNNEQFF. The CDR3 bases are TGTGCCAGCAAGTTGGCGGGAATAGGGAACAATGAGCAGTTCTTC.

This chain connects TRBV7-8 to TRBJ1-3, with D unresolved. This CDR3 spans 15 amino acids. V lost 0 bases and J lost 0, with 6 bases in between. Germline V gives CDR1 SGHVS, CDR2 FQNEAQ. DNA for the CDR3: TGTGCCAGCAGCTTAGCCGTGAGCTCTGGAAACACCATATATTTT. Translating gives CASSLAVSSGNTIYF.

A few counts support this clone. The genes are TRBV28 and TRBJ1-6; perhaps TRBD1 as D (5 bases). The germline V gene encodes CDR1 MDHEN and CDR2 SYDVKM. Deletions cut 7 bases from V and 10 bases from J, with 20 bases between. This CDR3 spans 15 amino acids. The CDR3 spells CASIRPGTSASPLHF. In DNA form, the CDR3 reads TGTGCCAGCATCCGGCCCGGGACTTCGGCATCACCCCTCCACTTT. Full variable domain (rest looked up from reference TRBV28 and TRBJ1-6): DVKVTQSSRYLVKRTGEKVFLECVQDMDHENMFWYRQDPGLGLRLIYFSYDVKMKEKGDIPEGYSVSREKKERFSLILESASTNQTSMYLCASIRPGTSASPLHFGNGTRLTVT.

The chain joins TRBV18 to TRBJ2-3; a possible D gene is TRBD2 (6 bases). Trimming took off 4 bases at V and 6 bases at J, with 14 bases between the two ends. The V gene's germline CDR1 is KGHSH and CDR2 LQKENI. This CDR3 spans 14 amino acids. For the CDR3, the DNA is TGTGCCAGCTCACAGGCCCACAGCGGGGATACGCAGTATTTT. Translated: CASSQAHSGDTQYF.

The V and J genes are TRBV7-2 and TRBJ2-5, with D unresolved. This CDR3 is built from 14 residues. Trimming shortened V by 5 bases and J by 4 bases, and 14 bases separated the two germline ends. The germline V gene encodes CDR1 SGHTA and CDR2 FQGNSA. CDR3 nucleotides: TGTGCCAGCAGCCTCGGCGGCGCCCTAGAGACCCAGTACTTC. It codes for CASSLGGALETQYF.

This clone has a handful of counts. V and J are TRBV5-4 and TRBJ1-2; 8 positions match TRBD1. V was clipped by 5 bases and J by 7 bases; unmatched bases: 13. Germline lookup yields CDR1 SGHNT and CDR2 YYREEE (reference sequence). This CDR3 region has 15 residues. CDR3 residues: CASRGIGTGLGGYTF. For the CDR3, the DNA is TGTGCCAGCAGAGGAATCGGGACAGGACTGGGTGGCTACACCTTC.

V usage is TRBV7-9 and J usage is TRBJ2-7; 8 bases match TRBD1. Losses at the gene ends were 6 bases for V and 3 bases for J; bases not matched to a gene: 7. Germline V lookup: CDR1 SEHNR, CDR2 FQNEAQ (reference sequence). The CDR3 runs 14 residues. Here the CDR3 DNA reads TGTGCCAGCAGTATTTCGGGACAGGACTACGAGCAGTACTTC. The encoded protein is CASSISGQDYEQYF.

The count of this clone is one. The rearrangement uses TRBV4-1 and TRBJ2-1, with TRBD2 identical over 8 bases. CDR1 is MGHRA and CDR2 is YSYEKL in the germline V gene. This CDR3 contains 14 residues. With 4 bases clipped from V and 4 bases from J, the junction kept 3 bases outside the gene matches. The CDR3 is CASSRTSGYNEQFF. Here the CDR3 DNA reads TGCGCCAGCAGCCGCACTAGCGGATACAATGAGCAGTTCTTC.

This clone has just a few counts. The V gene is TRBV4-3, the J gene TRBJ1-6; 12 bases match TRBD1. CDR1 is LGHNA, CDR2 YSLEER, per germline. Trimming cost V 2 bases and J 8 bases; bases outside gene matches: 7. This CDR3 is built from 17 residues. The CDR3 sequence is CASSQSKGTGGYSPLHF. The CDR3 DNA reads as TGCGCCAGCAGCCAAAGCAAAGGGACAGGGGGCTATTCACCCCTCCACTTT.

The chain couples TRBV4-3 to TRBJ2-7; D is perhaps TRBD2 (6 bases). Germline-derived CDR1 and CDR2 are LGHNA and YSLEER. The CDR3 is 14 residues long. Trimming took off 5 bases at V and 1 base at J, with 12 bases between the two ends. The CDR3 nucleotides read TGCGCCAGCAGCGATCTTAGCGGATCCTACGAGCAGTACTTC. Encoded protein: CASSDLSGSYEQYF.

The rearrangement joins TRBV10-3 to TRBJ1-4; 11 bases agree with TRBD1. Per germline, CDR1 ENHRY and CDR2 SYGVKD. CDR3 size: 16 residues. The J segment lost 7 bases and the V segment lost 2 bases, leaving 6 bases of the junction unmatched. CDR3 in amino acids: CAISEGQGARGEKLFF. CDR3 coding DNA: TGTGCCATCAGTGAGGGACAGGGGGCGCGGGGTGAAAAACTGTTTTTT.

The chain uses TRBV6-5 and TRBJ2-1, with D possibly being TRBD1 (6 bases). V was clipped by 6 bases and J by 2 bases, with 14 bases between them. CDR3 size: 15 residues. Looked up from germline, CDR1 is MNHEY and CDR2 is SVGAGI. CDR3 sequence reads: CASSQGRNTYNEQFF. Written as DNA, the CDR3 is TGTGCCAGCAGCCAGGGGCGTAATACCTACAATGAGCAGTTCTTC.

This rearrangement joins TRBV9 to TRBJ2-5, with TRBD2 matching over 8 bases. Germline CDR1 is SGDLS and CDR2 is YYNGEE. V lost 3 bases and J lost 5; bases outside the gene matches: 15. This CDR3 comprises 17 residues. This CDR3 is CASSGGASAGVGETQYF. DNA for the CDR3: TGTGCCAGCAGCGGAGGGGCCTCAGCGGGGGTTGGGGAGACCCAGTACTTC.

This chain connects TRBV13 to TRBJ1-2; 8 nucleotides match TRBD1. J was trimmed by 3 bases and V by 4 bases; bases with no gene match: 1. The germline V gene encodes CDR1 PRHDT and CDR2 FYEKMQ (reference sequence). The CDR3 loop spans 13 amino acids. The CDR3 sequence: CASSSTGDYGYTF. The CDR3 DNA reads as TGTGCCAGCAGCTCGACAGGGGACTATGGCTACACCTTC.

This clone came up once. The rearrangement joins TRBV18 to TRBJ2-1, with 7 bases fitting TRBD2. V gave up 3 bases and J gave up 5 bases; unmatched junction bases: 7. Germline CDR1 is KGHSH and CDR2 is LQKENI. The CDR3 length is 15 residues. The CDR3 reads CASSPAGTTHNEQFF. The CDR3 region has the DNA TGTGCCAGCTCACCCGCCGGGACTACTCACAATGAGCAGTTCTTC.

In this sample, this clone turned up a few times. The chain links TRBV6-2 or TRBV6-3 to TRBJ2-3; tentative D call: TRBD2 (6 bases). Per the germline V gene, CDR1 is MNHEY and CDR2 is SVGEGT. The CDR3 sequence is 16 residues long. The germline V and J ends were trimmed by 3 bases and 4 bases, with 17 bases remaining between them. The CDR3 region has the DNA TGTGCCAGCAGTTATGGGCGGGATAACGGCCCAGATACGCAGTATTTT. Protein sequence: CASSYGRDNGPDTQYF.

The J gene is TRBJ1-3, the V gene TRBV7-9; 9 positions match TRBD1. The CDR3 has 17 amino acids. Trimming took 2 bases from V and 3 from J; bases not matched to a gene: 8. Per germline, CDR1 SEHNR and CDR2 FQNEAQ (reference sequence). The CDR3 reads CASSLYRDRAFGNTIYF. The DNA for the CDR3 is TGTGCCAGCAGCTTATACCGGGACAGGGCCTTTGGAAACACCATATATTTT.

The chain uses TRBV10-3 and TRBJ1-2; 9 bases agree with TRBD1. CDR3 size: 14 residues. In germline, CDR1 is ENHRY, CDR2 SYGVKD. The V gene end was trimmed by 9 bases and the J gene end by 5 bases; junction bases not matched to a gene: 10. CDR3: CAIEDSGQGYGYTF. CDR3 DNA: TGTGCCATTGAAGACTCGGGACAGGGTTATGGCTACACCTTC.

This clone is medium-sized by share. The V and J genes are TRBV27 and TRBJ2-2; D gene unclear. V was trimmed by 3 bases and J by 3 bases, leaving 14 bases between them. This CDR3 spans 16 amino acids. CDR1 MNHEY and CDR2 SMNVEV come from the germline V gene (reference sequence). CDR3 sequence reads: CASSFFPHRDTGELFF. CDR3 coding DNA: TGTGCCAGCAGTTTTTTCCCCCACCGAGACACCGGGGAGCTGTTTTTT.

The gene calls are TRBV4-3 and TRBJ2-3; TRBD2 agrees at 16 bases. Losses at the gene ends were 0 bases for V and 2 bases for J; bases not matched to a gene: 2. Looked up from germline, CDR1 is LGHNA and CDR2 is YSLEER. The CDR3 extends over 18 amino acids. Here the CDR3 reads CASSQEGLAGGPTDTQYF. In DNA form, the CDR3 reads TGCGCCAGCAGCCAAGAGGGACTAGCGGGGGGGCCCACAGATACGCAGTATTTT.

This rearrangement joins TRBV5-1 to TRBJ2-1, with D perhaps matching TRBD1 (6 bases). Germline CDR1 SGHRS, CDR2 YFSETQ. This CDR3 region has 12 residues. Deletions cut 4 bases from V and 5 bases from J, with 7 bases between. CDR3 region: CASSGDNNEQFF. DNA of the CDR3: TGCGCCAGCAGCGGGGACAACAATGAGCAGTTCTTC. Full variable domain (remainder filled in from reference TRBV5-1 and TRBJ2-1): KAGVTQTPRYLIKTRGQQVTLSCSPISGHRSVSWYQQTPGQGLQFLFEYFSETQRNKGNFPGRFSGRQFSNSRSEMNVSTLELGDSALYLCASSGDNNEQFFGPGTRLTVL.